The source of this T cell receptor beta chain is a study of blood T cell repertoires in COVID-19. Study-level information: The cDNA or gDNA used as material had been derived from T cells, B-cell-depleted T cells, or PBMCs.

The V end was cut by 5 bases, the J end by 4 bases, with 8 bases between. The CDR3 consists of 12 residues. The V gene's germline CDR1 is MNHEY and CDR2 SMNVEV (reference sequence). In the study's own analysis: Cell counts per sample came from amplifying reference gene primers. Assay: immunoSEQ multiplex PCR; the TCRdb copy retains only in-frame clones and omits some. V and J calls and clone size are given by that table; D and trimming were obtained from the DNA. The table shows 300,000 to 450,000 clones, with around 87% occurring only once. Patients at the Seattle site were enrolled during active infection and followed longitudinally.

The rearrangement links TRBV27 to TRBJ1-2, with D perhaps TRBD1 (6 bases). The clonotype comes from a woman in her 30s with COVID-19, enrolled during active disease. Sequencing was done on a sample of peripheral blood. The CDR3 reads CASSTGPYGYTF. Written as DNA, the CDR3 is TGTGCCAGCAGTACAGGGCCCTATGGCTACACCTTC.